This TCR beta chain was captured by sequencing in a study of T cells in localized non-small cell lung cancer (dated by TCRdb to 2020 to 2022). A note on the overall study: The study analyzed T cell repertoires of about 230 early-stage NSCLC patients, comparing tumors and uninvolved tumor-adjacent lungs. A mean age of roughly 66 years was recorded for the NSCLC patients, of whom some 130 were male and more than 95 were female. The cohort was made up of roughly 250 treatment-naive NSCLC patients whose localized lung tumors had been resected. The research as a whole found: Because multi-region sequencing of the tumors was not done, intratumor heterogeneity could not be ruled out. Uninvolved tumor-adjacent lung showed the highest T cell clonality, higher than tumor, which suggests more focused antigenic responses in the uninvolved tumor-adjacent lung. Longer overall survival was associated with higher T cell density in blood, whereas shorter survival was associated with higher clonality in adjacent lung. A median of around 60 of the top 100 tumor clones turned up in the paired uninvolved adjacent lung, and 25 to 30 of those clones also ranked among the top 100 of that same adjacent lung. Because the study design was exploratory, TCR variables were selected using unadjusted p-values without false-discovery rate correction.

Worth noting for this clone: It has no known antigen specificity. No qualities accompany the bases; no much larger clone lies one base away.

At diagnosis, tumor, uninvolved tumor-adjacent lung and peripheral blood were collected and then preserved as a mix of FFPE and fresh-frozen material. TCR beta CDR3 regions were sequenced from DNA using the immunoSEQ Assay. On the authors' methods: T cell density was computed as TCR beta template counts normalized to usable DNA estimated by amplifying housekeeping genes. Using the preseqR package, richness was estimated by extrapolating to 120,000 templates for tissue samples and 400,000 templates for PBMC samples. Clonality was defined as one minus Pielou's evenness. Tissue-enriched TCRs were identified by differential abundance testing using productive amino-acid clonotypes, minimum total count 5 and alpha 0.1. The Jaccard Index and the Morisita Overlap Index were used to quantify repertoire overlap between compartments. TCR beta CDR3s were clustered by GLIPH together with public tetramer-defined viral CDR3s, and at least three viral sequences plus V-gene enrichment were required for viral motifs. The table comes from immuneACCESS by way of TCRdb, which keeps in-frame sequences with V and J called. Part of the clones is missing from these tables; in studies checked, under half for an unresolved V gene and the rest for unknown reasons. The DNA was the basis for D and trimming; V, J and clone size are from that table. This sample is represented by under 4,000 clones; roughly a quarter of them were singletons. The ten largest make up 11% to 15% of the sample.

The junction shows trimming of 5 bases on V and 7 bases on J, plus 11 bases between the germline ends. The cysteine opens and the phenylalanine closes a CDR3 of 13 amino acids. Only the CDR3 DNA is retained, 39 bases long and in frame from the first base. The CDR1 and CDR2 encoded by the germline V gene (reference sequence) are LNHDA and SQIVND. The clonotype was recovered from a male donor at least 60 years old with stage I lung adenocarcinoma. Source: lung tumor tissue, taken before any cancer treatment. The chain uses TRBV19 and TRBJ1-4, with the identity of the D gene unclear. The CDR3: CASSRVLAEKLFF. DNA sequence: TGTGCCAGTAGTCGGGTACTGGCTGAAAAACTGTTTTTT.